These 20 T cell receptor beta chains share one sample of origin, sequenced in a study of cytomegalovirus exposure and HLA in healthy donors. Vbeta (60) and Jbeta (13) primers were used in the PCR. TCRdb's copy holds only in-frame clones and misses some; the assay was immunoSEQ multiplex PCR. The sample holds 100,000 to 150,000 clones, roughly 72% seen once. The source material was PBMCs. These receptors all stem from a man aged 35 to 55 in good health and CMV-seropositive.

This chain links TRBV14 with TRBJ2-1, with 10 bases that match TRBD2. The CDR3 is 15 residues long. The J segment lost 9 bases and the V segment lost 2 bases, leaving 7 bases of the junction unmatched. Germline lookup yields CDR1 SGHDN and CDR2 FVKESK. The chain's CDR3 is CASSQLSGRKGEQFF. The CDR3 DNA reads TGTGCCAGCAGCCAACTTAGCGGGAGGAAAGGTGAGCAGTTCTTC.

V and J are TRBV27 and TRBJ2-5; the match to TRBD1 covers 8 bases. The J call could be wrong; TRBJ2-7 is a better fit for the DNA end. Germline CDR1 and CDR2: MNHEY and SMNVEV (reference sequence). The length of the CDR3 is 16 residues. Written as DNA, the CDR3 is TGTGCCAGCAGTTTAAGAAGGCAGGGGGCAAATAACGAGCAGTACTTC. Translation gives CASSLRRQGANNEQYF.

The rearrangement uses TRBV4-1 and TRBJ2-2; 8 bases line up with TRBD1. The CDR3 contains 18 residues. V gave up 4 bases and J gave up 4 bases; unmatched junction bases: 14. Germline values: CDR1 MGHRA, CDR2 YSYEKL. CDR3 loop: CASSLQGTQGARTGELFF. The DNA for the CDR3 is TGCGCCAGCAGCCTCCAAGGCACCCAGGGGGCGCGCACCGGGGAGCTGTTTTTT.

This rearrangement joins TRBV30 to TRBJ1-6, with D hard to call. In germline, CDR1 is GTSNPN, CDR2 SVGIG (reference sequence). The V end lost 1 base, the J end lost 9 bases, and 16 bases lay between the germline ends. The CDR3 consists of 15 residues. CDR3 DNA sequence: TGTGCCTGGAGTGGGGGAGACTCCTGGAGTTCACCCCTCCACTTT. It encodes CAWSGGDSWSSPLHF.

This sequence joins TRBV27 and TRBJ1-4; 9 bases line up with TRBD1. V gave up 9 bases and J gave up 0 bases; unmatched junction bases: 2. CDR1 and CDR2 (germline): MNHEY, SMNVEV (reference sequence). The CDR3 length is 14 residues. DNA for the CDR3: TGTGCCAGTAGACAGGGGGCAACTAATGAAAAACTGTTTTTT. This gives the protein CASRQGATNEKLFF.

The chain employs TRBV27 and TRBJ2-1, with 7 bases aligning to TRBD2. The CDR3 sequence is 15 residues long. V shed 5 bases and J 9 bases; nucleotides not matched to a gene: 13. Germline CDR1 reads MNHEY; CDR2 reads SMNVEV (reference sequence). This chain's CDR3 is CASSKRDYITFEQFF. As DNA, the CDR3 is TGTGCCAGCAGTAAACGGGACTATATCACTTTTGAGCAGTTCTTC.

V is TRBV12-5 and J is TRBJ1-1; D remains unclear. This CDR3 spans 14 amino acids. V was cut by 9 bases and J by 6 bases, with 20 bases left in between. The germline CDR1 and CDR2 sequences are LGHNT and FRNRAP. Written as DNA, the CDR3 is TGTGCTAGATATCCCCCGAGGGCGGAACCTGAAGCTTTCTTT. Translating gives CARYPPRAEPEAFF.

This clone appeared a single time. This rearrangement joins TRBV5-4 to TRBJ2-6; the match to TRBD1 covers 9 bases. Losses at the gene ends were 4 bases for V and 0 bases for J; bases not matched to a gene: 11. This CDR3 spans 19 amino acids. Germline V CDR1 and CDR2: SGHNT, YYREEE (reference sequence). The CDR3 is CASSRWEGTGSSGANVLTF. In DNA form, the CDR3 reads TGTGCCAGCAGCCGCTGGGAAGGGACAGGGAGCTCTGGGGCCAACGTCCTGACTTTC.

The chain joins TRBV10-2 to TRBJ2-3; 10 bases agree with TRBD1. The J segment lost 2 bases and the V segment lost 6 bases, leaving 5 bases of the junction unmatched. In germline, CDR1 is WSHSY, CDR2 SAAADI. There are 15 residues in the CDR3. In DNA, the CDR3 is TGCGCCAGCAGATGGGGACAGGGGTTCACAGATACGCAGTATTTT. Its translation: CASRWGQGFTDTQYF.

The chain has TRBV25-1 and TRBJ2-7, with 8 bases identical to TRBD1. In germline, CDR1 is MGHDK, CDR2 SYGVNS. This CDR3 spans 14 amino acids. V lost 3 bases to trimming and J lost 1 base; unmatched junction nucleotides: 2. The CDR3 sequence: CASSEGDRSYEQYF. The CDR3 DNA is TGTGCCAGCAGTGAGGGGGACAGGTCCTACGAGCAGTACTTC.

J is TRBJ2-4 and V is TRBV7-6; 8 bases match TRBD1. V lost 5 bases to trimming and J lost 6 bases; unmatched junction nucleotides: 6. The CDR3 contains 14 residues. CDR1 and CDR2 from the germline V gene are SGHVS and FNYEAQ. CDR3 loop: CASSATGGGNIQYF. The CDR3 bases are TGTGCCAGCAGCGCAACAGGGGGTGGAAACATTCAGTACTTC.

The CDR3 loop is CASSQVGDRGSGELFF. The DNA of the CDR3 is TGTGCCAGCAGCCAGGTAGGGGACAGAGGATCAGGGGAGCTGTTTTTT. The V and J genes are TRBV14 and TRBJ2-2; 7 nucleotides align to TRBD1. Losses at the gene ends were 3 bases for V and 8 bases for J; bases not matched to a gene: 12. The CDR3 contains 16 residues. From germline, CDR1 is SGHDN and CDR2 FVKESK.

This clone came up a few times. This rearrangement joins TRBV11-2 to TRBJ2-5; 9 nucleotides align to TRBD2. Germline lookup yields CDR1 SGHAT and CDR2 FQNNGV. After removal of 6 bases from V and 3 bases from J, the junction contained 5 bases not matched to a gene. The CDR3 runs to 14 residues. CDR3 bases: TGTGCCAGCAGGCCCAGCGGGGGGAAAGAGACCCAGTACTTC. Translated: CASRPSGGKETQYF.

V usage is TRBV7-2 and J usage is TRBJ2-2; 8 bases align to TRBD1. V trimming: 2 bases; J trimming: 1 base; junction bases outside the gene matches: 3. Germline V gene data show CDR1 as SGHTA and CDR2 as FQGNSA. This CDR3 is 16 amino acids long. For the CDR3, the DNA is TGTGCCAGCAGCTTAAAGGGGACAGGGAACACCGGGGAGCTGTTTTTT. Protein product: CASSLKGTGNTGELFF.

In this sample, this clone turned up a few times. Its ends do not fully match the called genes, so a read error is possible. This sequence joins TRBV7-7 and TRBJ2-7; no reliable D call. Germline V gives CDR1 SSHAT, CDR2 FNYEAQ (reference sequence). This CDR3 is built from 12 residues. The CDR3 bases are TGTGCTAGCAGCTTAGGGCCCAACGAGCAGTACTTC. This encodes CASSLGPNEQYF.

The genes are TRBV7-3 and TRBJ2-3; 7 bases align to TRBD2. With V trimmed by 4 bases and J by 3 bases, 4 bases remained unmatched. The CDR3 contains 14 residues. Germline CDR1 and CDR2: SGHTA and FQGTGA. The CDR3 reads CASSSRGGTDTQYF. Here the CDR3 DNA reads TGTGCCAGCAGCTCCCGCGGGGGAACAGATACGCAGTATTTT.

This chain connects TRBV12-2 to TRBJ2-2; the D call in the table, TRBD1, was not verified against the DNA. TRBV12-2 is deemed a pseudogene. The CDR3 loop spans 18 amino acids. CDR3 residues: CASRLARGLAIGFGELFF. The CDR3 nucleotides read TGTGCAAGTCGCTTAGCGAGGGGGCTAGCGATAGGATTCGGGGAGCTGTTTTTT.

V usage is TRBV6-1 and J usage is TRBJ2-7; 12 nucleotides match TRBD2. The length of the CDR3 is 16 residues. The J segment lost 0 bases and the V segment lost 4 bases, leaving 4 bases of the junction unmatched. Germline V gene lookup returns CDR1 MNHNS and CDR2 SASEGT. The CDR3 region has the DNA TGTGCCAGCAGTGGACTAGCGGGGGTGAGCTCCTACGAGCAGTACTTC. Protein product: CASSGLAGVSSYEQYF.

A single count supports this clone. The chain is built from TRBV30 and TRBJ1-2; D might be TRBD1 (5 bases). The germline V gene has CDR1 GTSNPN and CDR2 SVGIG (reference sequence). V gave up 1 base and J gave up 6 bases, with 12 bases separating them. The CDR3 is 13 residues long. The CDR3 region has the DNA TGTGCCTGGAGTGCCGGGACTGGAGATGGCTACACCTTC. This codes for CAWSAGTGDGYTF. The full variable domain, completed using reference TRBV30 and TRBJ1-2, is SQTIHQWPATLVQPVGSPLSLECTVEGTSNPNLYWYRQAAGRGLQLLFYSVGIGQISSEVPQNLSASRPQDRQFILSSKKLLLSDSGFYLCAWSAGTGDGYTFGSGTRLTVV.

This chain uses TRBV5-4 with TRBJ2-2; 12 bases match TRBD1. CDR1 and CDR2 from the germline V gene are SGHNT and YYREEE (reference sequence). This CDR3 region has 17 residues. Trimming removed 3 bases from V and 6 bases from J; junction bases left unmatched: 9. The CDR3: CASSSVRDRGLSGELFF. In DNA form, the CDR3 reads TGTGCCAGCAGCTCGGTCCGGGACAGGGGGCTATCCGGGGAGCTGTTTTTT.